The 4 T cell receptor beta chains in this list originate from one sample, sequenced in a study of cytomegalovirus exposure and HLA in healthy donors. Produced via immunoSEQ multiplex PCR; TCRdb's table is partial and in-frame only. The sample yields about 200,000 clones, around 90% seen once. Sequenced input: PBMCs. Receptors originate from a woman in her late teens or twenties in good health and CMV-seropositive.

Only one count was recorded for this clone. The chain links TRBV28 to TRBJ2-2, with D tentatively TRBD2 (6 bases). Germline lookup yields CDR1 MDHEN and CDR2 SYDVKM. This CDR3 is 16 amino acids long. V lost 10 bases and J lost 3, with 21 bases in between. The CDR3 DNA is TGTGCCACCTCCGCGGGGACCAAAACATACACCGGGGAGCTGTTTTTT. It specifies CATSAGTKTYTGELFF.

This clone was found once. The V call is TRBV2, the J call TRBJ2-3; 9 bases match TRBD2. The CDR3 runs 17 residues. Germline CDR1 reads SNHLY; CDR2 reads FYNNEI. Trimming took 3 bases from V and 5 from J; bases not matched to a gene: 12. For the CDR3, the DNA is TGTGCCAGCAGTGATTCCCTAGCGGGAAATTTGCTAGATACGCAGTATTTT. It codes for CASSDSLAGNLLDTQYF.

This clone was seen once. The genes are TRBV4-2 and TRBJ2-7, with a possible D match to TRBD2 (5 bases). V shed 3 bases and J shed 9 bases, with 15 bases lying between them. The CDR3 covers 13 residues. The germline V gene encodes CDR1 LGHNA and CDR2 YNFKEQ. The CDR3 bases are TGTGCCAGCAGCCATTTGGTTGAAGAGGGGCAGTACTTC. Residues: CASSHLVEEGQYF.

This chain connects TRBV4-1 to TRBJ1-1, with D possibly matching TRBD1 (5 bases). In germline, CDR1 is MGHRA, CDR2 YSYEKL. Trimming removed 0 bases at V and 5 bases at J, with 13 bases between. There are 15 residues in the CDR3. The chain's CDR3 is CASSQEGAGRTEAFF. Here the CDR3 DNA reads TGCGCCAGCAGCCAAGAAGGGGCGGGGAGGACTGAAGCTTTCTTT.